These 17 T cell receptor beta chains share one sample of origin, sequenced in a study of shared clonotypes between healthy human individuals. Sequencing was performed with immunoSEQ multiplex PCR; in TCRdb, only in-frame clones are kept and a portion is missing. This sample has some 2,100,000 clones, with around 95% found just once. The sequenced material came from naive CD4+ T cells sorted from blood. Subset denoted: CD45RA+ positively selected. The origin of the receptors is a young man in good health.

This clone was recorded once. The chain carries TRBV7-6 and TRBJ2-7; a possible D gene is TRBD2 (5 bases). CDR1 SGHVS and CDR2 FNYEAQ come from the germline V gene. This CDR3 comprises 11 residues. Trimming pared 5 bases from V and 10 bases from J, leaving 12 bases between. The CDR3 region has the DNA TGTGCCAGCAGCCCTAGCACTCCCCAGTACTTC. It is translated as CASSPSTPQYF.

CDR3 nucleotides: TGCGCCAGCAGCTCCCCGGGACTAGCCTATGAGCAGTTCTTC. This translates into CASSSPGLAYEQFF. This chain links TRBV5-1 with TRBJ2-1; TRBD2 aligns across 9 bases. Per the germline V gene, CDR1 is SGHRS and CDR2 is YFSETQ. The V and J ends lost 3 bases and 8 bases, in that order; junction bases with no gene match: 6. CDR3 size: 14 residues.

This chain links TRBV6-1 with TRBJ2-7; D ambiguous. V lost 0 bases to trimming and J lost 2 bases, with 8 bases between them. The germline CDR1 and CDR2 sequences are MNHNS and SASEGT. This CDR3 is built from 14 residues. DNA for the CDR3: TGTGCCAGCAGTGAAGCTCCGGACCCCTACGAGCAGTACTTC. It encodes CASSEAPDPYEQYF.

This chain links TRBV5-1 with TRBJ2-7, with 7 nucleotides matching TRBD1. J was trimmed by 8 bases and V by 0 bases; bases with no gene match: 11. Germline loops: CDR1 SGHRS, CDR2 YFSETQ. The CDR3 sequence is 15 residues long. The CDR3 DNA reads TGCGCCAGCAGCTTGGCAACGGGACAGCCTATTCAGCAGTACTTC. It encodes CASSLATGQPIQQYF.

The chain is built from TRBV10-3 and TRBJ1-1, with a tentative D call TRBD1 (6 bases). The length of the CDR3 is 13 residues. Between the trimmed V and J ends, which lost 10 bases and 3 bases, there was a span of 15 bases. From germline, CDR1 is ENHRY and CDR2 SYGVKD. CDR3: CATTGPTDTEAFF. The CDR3 DNA reads TGTGCCACTACAGGGCCGACGGACACTGAAGCTTTCTTT.

V and J are TRBV9 and TRBJ2-1, with 7 bases matching TRBD2. CDR3 length: 16 residues. Germline values: CDR1 SGDLS, CDR2 YYNGEE. The V and J ends lost 4 bases and 7 bases, in that order; junction bases with no gene match: 14. The CDR3 region has the DNA TGTGCCAGCAGCCCCGCGAAGGGCGGGAGATTGAATGAGCAGTTCTTC. This encodes CASSPAKGGRLNEQFF.

The chain links TRBV9 to TRBJ1-1; D is perhaps TRBD1 (5 bases). CDR3 length: 15 amino acids. The V end was cut by 6 bases, the J end by 3 bases, with 18 bases between. Per the germline V gene, CDR1 is SGDLS and CDR2 is YYNGEE. CDR3 amino acids: CASNPGTWGDTEAFF. The CDR3 DNA reads as TGTGCCAGCAATCCAGGCACATGGGGGGACACTGAAGCTTTCTTT.

The CDR3 region has the DNA TGTGCCAGCAGCCCCACACAGGGACCCTACGAGCAGTACTTC. Its translation: CASSPTQGPYEQYF. V is TRBV6-5 and J is TRBJ2-7; maybe TRBD1 (6 bases). CDR1 is MNHEY and CDR2 is SVGAGI in the germline V gene. There are 14 residues in the CDR3. V was clipped by 6 bases and J by 2 bases, with 14 bases between them.

The rearrangement joins TRBV7-9 to TRBJ1-4; 9 positions agree with TRBD1. The CDR3 is made up of 16 amino acids. CDR1 and CDR2 (germline): SEHNR, FQNEAQ (reference sequence). The V and J ends lost 5 bases and 6 bases, in that order; junction bases with no gene match: 10. CDR3 loop: CASSARTGTGHEKLFF. The DNA for the CDR3 is TGTGCCAGCAGCGCGAGAACCGGGACAGGGCATGAAAAACTGTTTTTT.

This clone has just one count. J is TRBJ2-7 and V is TRBV21-1; TRBD1, the table's D call, was not compared with the DNA. TRBV21-1 is annotated as a pseudogene. This CDR3 is 15 amino acids long. Here the CDR3 reads CASSFPGTVLYEQYF. As DNA, the CDR3 is TGTGCCAGCAGCTTCCCGGGGACAGTTCTCTACGAGCAGTACTTC.

Regarding this clone: The same CDR3 can be traced to other DNA sequences in this sample. The genes are TRBV6-5 and TRBJ2-7, with 7 nucleotides matching TRBD2. The V gene's germline CDR1 is MNHEY and CDR2 SVGAGI. V gave up 0 bases and J gave up 2 bases; unmatched junction bases: 4. The CDR3 covers 15 residues. The CDR3 is CASSYSISGPYEQYF. The CDR3 bases are TGTGCCAGCAGTTACTCGATTAGCGGGCCCTACGAGCAGTACTTC.

The CDR3 sequence is CASNPDTTDTQYF. CDR3 coding DNA: TGCGCCAGCAATCCGGACACCACAGATACGCAGTATTTT. The gene calls are TRBV5-1 and TRBJ2-3; a weak D match, TRBD1 (5 bases). This CDR3 has 13 residues. Trimming pared 6 bases from V and 2 bases from J, leaving 10 bases between. Germline V CDR1 and CDR2: SGHRS, YFSETQ.

The chain joins TRBV7-8 to TRBJ2-7; D might be TRBD2 (7 bases). Trimming pared 5 bases from V and 3 bases from J, leaving 17 bases between. Germline CDR1 SGHVS, CDR2 FQNEAQ. The CDR3 extends over 15 amino acids. The CDR3 DNA reads TGTGCCAGCAGCCCCCGCGGGGGACACGTCTACGAGCAGTACTTC. Its protein product is CASSPRGGHVYEQYF. Supplemented by reference TRBV7-8 and TRBJ2-7, the full variable domain reads GAGVSQSPRYKVAKRGQDVALRCDPISGHVSLFWYQQALGQGPEFLTYFQNEAQLDKSGLPSDRFFAERPEGSVSTLKIQRTQQEDSAVYLCASSPRGGHVYEQYFGPGTRLTVT.

The chain carries TRBV28 and TRBJ2-7, with a tentative D call TRBD2 (6 bases). Germline V lookup: CDR1 MDHEN, CDR2 SYDVKM. Trimming took off 4 bases at V and 6 bases at J, with 16 bases between the two ends. This CDR3 spans 14 amino acids. CDR3 amino acids: CASSSYWGDSEQYF. The CDR3 coding sequence is TGTGCCAGCAGTTCATATTGGGGGGATAGCGAGCAGTACTTC.

V usage is TRBV28 and J usage is TRBJ2-7; perhaps D is TRBD1 or TRBD2 (5 bases each). Per the germline V gene, CDR1 is MDHEN and CDR2 is SYDVKM. V lost 8 bases and J 3 bases, leaving 17 bases between the germline ends. The CDR3 covers 14 residues. Here the CDR3 DNA reads TGTGCCAGCGGGGACCCTAGAGACCACTACGAGCAGTACTTC. Amino acids: CASGDPRDHYEQYF. Together with reference TRBV28 and TRBJ2-7, the CDR3 gives the full variable domain: DVKVTQSSRYLVKRTGEKVFLECVQDMDHENMFWYRQDPGLGLRLIYFSYDVKMKEKGDIPEGYSVSREKKERFSLILESASTNQTSMYLCASGDPRDHYEQYFGPGTRLTVT.

V usage is TRBV21-1 and J usage is TRBJ2-3; the table names TRBD2, a call not compared with the DNA. TRBV21-1 is a pseudogene locus. This CDR3 is 13 amino acids long. The CDR3 here is CASSGLDPDTQYF. DNA of the CDR3: TGTGCCAGCTCCGGACTAGATCCAGATACGCAGTATTTT.

The chain is built from TRBV4-3 and TRBJ2-7; the match to TRBD2 covers 7 bases. Germline-derived CDR1 and CDR2 are LGHNA and YSLEER. The V and J ends lost 3 bases and 3 bases, in that order; junction bases with no gene match: 11. The CDR3 is 16 residues long. CDR3 region: CASSHGRGGSFYEQYF. The CDR3 bases are TGCGCCAGCAGCCACGGCCGGGGCGGGAGCTTCTACGAGCAGTACTTC.